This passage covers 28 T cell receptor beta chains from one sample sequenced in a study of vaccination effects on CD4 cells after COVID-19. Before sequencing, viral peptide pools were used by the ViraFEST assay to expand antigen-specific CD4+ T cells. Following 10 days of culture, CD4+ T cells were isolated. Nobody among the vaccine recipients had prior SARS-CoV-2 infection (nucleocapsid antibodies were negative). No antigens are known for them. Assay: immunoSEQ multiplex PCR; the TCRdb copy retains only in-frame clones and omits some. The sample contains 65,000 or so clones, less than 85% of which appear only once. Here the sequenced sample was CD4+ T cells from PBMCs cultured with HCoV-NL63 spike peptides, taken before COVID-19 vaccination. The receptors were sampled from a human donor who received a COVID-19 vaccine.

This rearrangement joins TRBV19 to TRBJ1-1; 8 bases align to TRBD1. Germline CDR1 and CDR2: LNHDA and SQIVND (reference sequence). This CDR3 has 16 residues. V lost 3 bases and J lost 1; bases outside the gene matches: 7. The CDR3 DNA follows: TGTGCCAGTAGTATGTCTCAGGGGGCGAGGAACACTGAAGCTTTCTTT. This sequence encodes CASSMSQGARNTEAFF.

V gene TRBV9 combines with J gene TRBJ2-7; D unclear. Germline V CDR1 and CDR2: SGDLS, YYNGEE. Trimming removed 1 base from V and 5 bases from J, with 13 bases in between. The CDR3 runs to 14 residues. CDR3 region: CASSVSPWTDEQYV. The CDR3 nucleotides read TGTGCCAGCAGCGTAAGTCCCTGGACGGACGAGCAGTACGTC.

Written as DNA, the CDR3 is TGTGCCACCAGTGATCCGACAGGGGGCAATACCGGGGAGCTGTTTTTT. Translated: CATSDPTGGNTGELFF. The rearrangement joins TRBV24-1 to TRBJ2-2, with 10 bases aligning to TRBD1. The CDR3 sequence is 16 residues long. V lost 3 bases, J lost 5 bases, and 5 bases stayed unmatched. CDR1 KGHDR and CDR2 SFDVKD come from the germline V gene.

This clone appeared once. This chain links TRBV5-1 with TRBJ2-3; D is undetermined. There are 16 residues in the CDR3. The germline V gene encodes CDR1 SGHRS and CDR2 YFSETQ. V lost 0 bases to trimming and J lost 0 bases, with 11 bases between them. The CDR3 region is CASSLDGFPSTDTQYF. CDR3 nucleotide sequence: TGCGCCAGCAGCTTGGACGGGTTTCCTAGCACAGATACGCAGTATTTT.

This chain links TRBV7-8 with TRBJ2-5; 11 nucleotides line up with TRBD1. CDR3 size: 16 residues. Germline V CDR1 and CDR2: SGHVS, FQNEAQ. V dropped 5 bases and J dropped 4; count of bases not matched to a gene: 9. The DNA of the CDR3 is TGTGCCAGCAGCCTCCGGGGTGGGACAGGGGGAGAGACCCAGTACTTC. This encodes CASSLRGGTGGETQYF. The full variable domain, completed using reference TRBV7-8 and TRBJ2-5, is GAGVSQSPRYKVAKRGQDVALRCDPISGHVSLFWYQQALGQGPEFLTYFQNEAQLDKSGLPSDRFFAERPEGSVSTLKIQRTQQEDSAVYLCASSLRGGTGGETQYFGPGTRLLVL.

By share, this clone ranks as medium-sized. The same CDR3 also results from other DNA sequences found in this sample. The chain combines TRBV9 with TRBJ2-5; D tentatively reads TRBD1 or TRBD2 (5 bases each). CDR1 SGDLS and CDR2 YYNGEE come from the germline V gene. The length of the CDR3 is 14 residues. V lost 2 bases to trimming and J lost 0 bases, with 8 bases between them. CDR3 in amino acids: CASSVGDHQETQYF. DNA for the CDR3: TGTGCCAGCAGCGTCGGGGACCACCAAGAGACCCAGTACTTC.

The CDR3 loop reads CASSQEIHTRGQETQYF. As DNA, the CDR3 is TGTGCCAGCAGCCAAGAAATCCACACACGTGGGCAAGAGACCCAGTACTTC. The V gene is TRBV3-1 (or the pseudogene TRBV3-2), the J gene TRBJ2-5, with D uncertain. The CDR3 runs 17 residues. Germline V gene data show CDR1 as LGHDT and CDR2 as YNNKEL (reference sequence). Trimming left V 0 bases short and J 2 bases short, with 16 bases between.

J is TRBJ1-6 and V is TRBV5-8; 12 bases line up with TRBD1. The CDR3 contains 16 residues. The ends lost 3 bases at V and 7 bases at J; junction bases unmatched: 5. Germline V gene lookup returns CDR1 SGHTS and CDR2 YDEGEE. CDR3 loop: CASSSGQGAWNSPLHF. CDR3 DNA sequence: TGTGCCAGCAGCTCGGGACAGGGGGCATGGAATTCACCCCTCCACTTT.

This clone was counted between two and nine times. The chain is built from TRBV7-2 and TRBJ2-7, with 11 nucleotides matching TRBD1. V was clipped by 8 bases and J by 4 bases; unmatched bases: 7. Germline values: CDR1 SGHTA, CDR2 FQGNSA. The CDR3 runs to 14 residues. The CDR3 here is CASSTGQGVYEQYV. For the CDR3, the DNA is TGTGCCAGCTCAACGGGACAGGGGGTGTACGAGCAGTACGTC.

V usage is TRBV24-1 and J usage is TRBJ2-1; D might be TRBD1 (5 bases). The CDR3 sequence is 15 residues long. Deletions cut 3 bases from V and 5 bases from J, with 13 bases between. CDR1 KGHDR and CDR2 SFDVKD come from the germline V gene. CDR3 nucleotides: TGTGCCACCAGTGATCCTGGCCAGGGCGACAATGAGCAGTTCTTC. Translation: CATSDPGQGDNEQFF.

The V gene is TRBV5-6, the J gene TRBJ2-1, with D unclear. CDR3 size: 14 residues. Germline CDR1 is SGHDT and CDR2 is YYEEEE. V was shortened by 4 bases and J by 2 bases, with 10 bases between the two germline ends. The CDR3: CASSHGTTYNEQFF. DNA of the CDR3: TGTGCCAGCAGCCACGGTACTACCTACAATGAGCAGTTCTTC. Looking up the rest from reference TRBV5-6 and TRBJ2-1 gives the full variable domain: DAGVTQSPTHLIKTRGQQVTLRCSPKSGHDTVSWYQQALGQGPQFIFQYYEEEERQRGNFPDRFSGHQFPNYSSELNVNALLLGDSALYLCASSHGTTYNEQFFGPGTRLTVL.

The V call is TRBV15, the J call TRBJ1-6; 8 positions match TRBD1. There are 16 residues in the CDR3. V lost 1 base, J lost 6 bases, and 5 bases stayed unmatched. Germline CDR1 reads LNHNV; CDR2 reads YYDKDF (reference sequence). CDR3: CATSRGRTGTNSPLHF. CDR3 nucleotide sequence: TGTGCCACCAGCAGAGGGCGGACAGGGACTAATTCACCCCTCCACTTT.

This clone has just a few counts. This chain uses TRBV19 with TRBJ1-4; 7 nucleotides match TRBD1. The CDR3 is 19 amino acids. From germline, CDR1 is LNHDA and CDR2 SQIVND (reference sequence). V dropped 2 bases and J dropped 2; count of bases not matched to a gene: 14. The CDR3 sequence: CASSISRVSRGRTNEKLFF. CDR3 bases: TGTGCCAGTAGTATATCTCGCGTGAGCAGGGGGAGGACTAATGAAAAACTGTTTTTT.

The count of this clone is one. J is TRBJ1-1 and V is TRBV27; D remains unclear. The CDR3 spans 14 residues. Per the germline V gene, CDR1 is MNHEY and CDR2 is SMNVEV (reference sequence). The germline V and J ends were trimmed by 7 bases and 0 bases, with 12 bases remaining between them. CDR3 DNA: TGTGCCAGCAACCGTTTAGGTATGAACACTGAAGCTTTCTTT. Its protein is CASNRLGMNTEAFF.

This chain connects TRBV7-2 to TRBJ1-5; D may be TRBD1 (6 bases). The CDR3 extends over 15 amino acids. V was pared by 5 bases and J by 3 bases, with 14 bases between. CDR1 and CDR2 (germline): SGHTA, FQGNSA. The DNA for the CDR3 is TGTGCCAGCAGCCCAATGAGGGACACCAATCAGCCCCAGCATTTT. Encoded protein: CASSPMRDTNQPQHF.

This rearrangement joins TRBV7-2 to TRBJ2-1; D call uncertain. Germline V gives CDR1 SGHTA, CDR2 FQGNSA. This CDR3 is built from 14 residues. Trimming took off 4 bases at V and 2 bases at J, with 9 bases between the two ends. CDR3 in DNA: TGTGCCAGCAGCTCGGACGCCGCCTACAATGAGCAGTTCTTC. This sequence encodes CASSSDAAYNEQFF.

The CDR3 is CASIRDQNTEAFF. The CDR3 DNA reads as TGTGCCAGCATTCGTGATCAGAACACTGAAGCTTTCTTT. This chain joins TRBV2 and TRBJ1-1; D gene ambiguous. Germline values: CDR1 SNHLY, CDR2 FYNNEI. Trimming took off 7 bases at V and 1 base at J, with 10 bases between the two ends. This CDR3 has 13 residues.

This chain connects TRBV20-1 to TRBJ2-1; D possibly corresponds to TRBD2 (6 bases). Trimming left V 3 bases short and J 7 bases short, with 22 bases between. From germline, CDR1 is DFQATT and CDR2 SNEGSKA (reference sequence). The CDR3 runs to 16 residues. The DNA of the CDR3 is TGCAGTGCTAGTAGGGCTGGAGCGGGCACCGGGAATGAGCAGTTCTTC. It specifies CSASRAGAGTGNEQFF.

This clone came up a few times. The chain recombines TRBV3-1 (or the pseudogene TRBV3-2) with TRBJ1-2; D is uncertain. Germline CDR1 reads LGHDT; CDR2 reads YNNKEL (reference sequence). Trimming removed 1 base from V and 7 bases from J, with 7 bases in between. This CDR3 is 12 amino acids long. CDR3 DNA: TGTGCCAGCAGCCAAGCGTACGGTGGCTACACCTTC. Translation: CASSQAYGGYTF.

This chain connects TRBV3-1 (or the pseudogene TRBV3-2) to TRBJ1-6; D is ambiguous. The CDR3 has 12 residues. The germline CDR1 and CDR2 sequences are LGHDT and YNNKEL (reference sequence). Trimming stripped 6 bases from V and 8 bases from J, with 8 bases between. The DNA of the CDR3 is TGTGCCAGCAGTCGGACTGATTCACCCCTCCACTTT. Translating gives CASSRTDSPLHF.

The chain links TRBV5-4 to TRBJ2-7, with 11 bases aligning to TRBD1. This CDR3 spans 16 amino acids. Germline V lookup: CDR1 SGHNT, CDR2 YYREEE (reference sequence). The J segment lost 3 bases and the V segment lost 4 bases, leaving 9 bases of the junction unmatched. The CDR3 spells CASSAATGTGGYEQYV. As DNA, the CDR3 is TGTGCCAGCAGCGCGGCCACAGGGACAGGGGGCTACGAGCAGTACGTC.

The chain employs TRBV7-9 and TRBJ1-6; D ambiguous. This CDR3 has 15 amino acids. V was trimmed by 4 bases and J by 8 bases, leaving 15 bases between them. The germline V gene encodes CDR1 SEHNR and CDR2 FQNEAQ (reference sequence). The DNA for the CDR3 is TGTGCCAGCAGCTCAGTATACGGGGTTGATTCACCCCTCCACTTT. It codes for CASSSVYGVDSPLHF.

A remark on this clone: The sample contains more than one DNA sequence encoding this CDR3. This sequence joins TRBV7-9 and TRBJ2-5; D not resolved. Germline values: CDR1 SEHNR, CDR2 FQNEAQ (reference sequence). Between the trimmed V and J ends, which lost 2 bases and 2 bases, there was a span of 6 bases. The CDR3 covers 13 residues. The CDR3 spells CASSLSGQETQYF. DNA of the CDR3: TGTGCCAGCAGCTTATCTGGACAAGAGACCCAGTACTTC.

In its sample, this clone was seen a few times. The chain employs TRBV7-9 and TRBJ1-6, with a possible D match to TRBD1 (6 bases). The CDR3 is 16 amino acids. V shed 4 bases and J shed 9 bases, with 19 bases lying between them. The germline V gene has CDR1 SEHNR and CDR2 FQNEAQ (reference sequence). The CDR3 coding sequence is TGTGCCAGCAGCTCAGGGGCCCCAGGGTCCGGTTCACCCCTCCACTTT. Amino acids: CASSSGAPGSGSPLHF.

The CDR3 is CASGTLNEQFF. The CDR3 region has the DNA TGTGCTAGTGGTACTCTGAATGAGCAGTTCTTC. This sequence joins TRBV12-5 and TRBJ2-1; D is uncertain. This CDR3 is 11 amino acids long. V dropped 5 bases and J dropped 7 bases, with 6 bases sitting between them. The germline gives CDR1 LGHNT, CDR2 FRNRAP.

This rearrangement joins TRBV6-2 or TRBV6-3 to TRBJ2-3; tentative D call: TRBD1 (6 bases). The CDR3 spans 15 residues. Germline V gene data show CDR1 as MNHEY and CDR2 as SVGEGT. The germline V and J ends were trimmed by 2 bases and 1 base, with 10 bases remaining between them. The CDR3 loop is CASSYRAGGTDTQYF. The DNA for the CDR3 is TGTGCCAGCAGTTACAGGGCAGGGGGCACAGATACGCAGTATTTT.

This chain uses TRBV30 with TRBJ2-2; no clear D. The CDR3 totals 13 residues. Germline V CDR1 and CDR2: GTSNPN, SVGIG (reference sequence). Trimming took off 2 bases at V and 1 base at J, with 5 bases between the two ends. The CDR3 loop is CAWSLLNTGELFF. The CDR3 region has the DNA TGTGCCTGGAGTCTCCTGAACACCGGGGAGCTGTTTTTT.

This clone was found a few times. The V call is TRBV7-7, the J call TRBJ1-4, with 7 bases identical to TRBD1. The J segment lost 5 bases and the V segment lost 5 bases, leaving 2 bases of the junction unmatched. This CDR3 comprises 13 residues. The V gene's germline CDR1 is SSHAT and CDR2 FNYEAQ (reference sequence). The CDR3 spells CASSQDRNEKLFF. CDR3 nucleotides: TGTGCCAGCAGCCAGGACAGGAATGAAAAACTGTTTTTT.